This record concerns one T cell receptor (beta chain) sequence. The sample comes from a study of graft-versus-host responses after intestinal transplantation. Some clones are missing from TCRdb's copy, which holds only in-frame ones; the method was immunoSEQ multiplex PCR. The table includes tens of thousands of clones, 90% to 95% detected once. This receptor was identified in a human patient who received an intestinal transplant, so some T cells may come from the graft donor. This material consisted of PBMCs, taken 524 days after transplant.

CDR3 sequence: CSVVPGTSYEQYF. The CDR3 DNA sequence: TGCAGCGTGGTACCCGGGACATCCTACGAGCAGTACTTC. The J gene is TRBJ2-7, the V gene TRBV29-1; maybe TRBD1 (6 bases). Between the trimmed V and J ends, which lost 6 bases and 1 base, there was a span of 13 bases. This CDR3 is built from 13 residues. Germline assignment: CDR1 SQVTM and CDR2 ANQGSEA.